Sequencing of this T cell receptor (beta chain) was carried out in a study of blood T cell repertoires in COVID-19. Concerning this clone: One end of the junction fails to match germline, which may point to a read error. Other nucleotide sequences in the sample specify the same CDR3.

Participant-reported clinical history was the basis for cohort assignment. Either two negative PCRs, clearance, or symptom resolution qualified Cohort 3 donors as recovered. Repertoires were generated with immunoSEQ multiplex PCR, while TCRdb's copy carries only in-frame clones and drops some. The table records around 300,000 clones, under 90% of them present only once. Germline loops: CDR1 MNHEY, CDR2 SMNVEV (reference sequence). The CDR3 has 13 residues. Specimen: PBMCs or T cells enriched from blood (not recorded which). This sequence was found in a woman aged 55-75 years who had recovered from COVID-19. The chain links TRBV27 to TRBJ2-5, with D unresolved. The CDR3 reads CASSLNTQETQYF. The CDR3 region has the DNA TGTGCCAGCAGTTTAAACACCCAAGAGACTCAGTACTTC.